One sample yielded the 24 T cell receptor beta chains listed below, sequenced in a study of CXCR3-negative and CXCR3-positive naive CD8 T cells. Study results and caveats: CXCR3-positive naive cells had more hydrophobic TRB CDR3s than CXCR3-negative naive cells.

UMI-labeled TRB cDNA libraries were prepared by 5' RACE. TCRdb reworked the 5' RACE reads into one entry per CDR3 protein, no DNA. The listing contains some 140,000 distinct CDR3 sequences. Antigen specificity for these receptors is unknown. The sample was naive CXCR3+ CD8+ T cells from blood. Sample subset: CD45RO-CCR7+CD27+CD95- naive CD8+ T cells expressing CXCR3 (TNR3+). The receptors were gathered from a human donor in good health. Some clones in this sample may be carry-over from other donors' samples.

V is TRBV10-3 and J is TRBJ2-5; as DNA is missing, the TRBD1 call by TCRdb cannot be tested. CDR3 size: 14 residues. CDR1 and CDR2 from the germline V gene are ENHRY and SYGVKD. The CDR3 protein is CAISPPDYQEAQYF.

This chain links TRBV28 with TRBJ1-5; as DNA is missing, the TRBD1 call by TCRdb cannot be tested. This CDR3 spans 15 amino acids. CDR1 is MDHEN and CDR2 is SYDVKM in the germline V gene. The CDR3: CASSLLGQVNQPQHF.

The V and J genes are TRBV7-9 and TRBJ1-2; TCRdb indicates TRBD1, and absent DNA this call remains unverified. Per germline, CDR1 SEHNR and CDR2 FQNEAQ (reference sequence). The CDR3 covers 14 residues. The CDR3 sequence: CASSSAWKGNGYTF. The full variable domain, in which reference TRBV7-9 and TRBJ1-2 provide the parts outside the CDR3, is DTGVSQNPRHKITKRGQNVTFRCDPISEHNRLYWYRQTLGQGPEFLTYFQNEAQLEKSRLLSDRFSAERPKGSFSTLEIQRTEQGDSAMYLCASSSAWKGNGYTFGSGTRLTVV.

The CDR3 loop reads CASSLQQAPYEQYF. The rearrangement joins TRBV28 to TRBJ2-7; TCRdb's D call of TRBD1 is untestable without DNA. Per germline, CDR1 MDHEN and CDR2 SYDVKM. CDR3 length: 14 residues. The variable domain in full, completed from reference TRBV28 and TRBJ2-7, reads DVKVTQSSRYLVKRTGEKVFLECVQDMDHENMFWYRQDPGLGLRLIYFSYDVKMKEKGDIPEGYSVSREKKERFSLILESASTNQTSMYLCASSLQQAPYEQYFGPGTRLTVT.

CDR3 sequence reads: CASSASLSTDTQYF. V is TRBV28 and J is TRBJ2-3. The CDR3 loop spans 14 amino acids. Germline lookup yields CDR1 MDHEN and CDR2 SYDVKM.

This chain links TRBV5-1 with TRBJ2-1. The CDR3 totals 14 residues. The germline gives CDR1 SGHRS, CDR2 YFSETQ. The CDR3 loop reads CASSLDRGRDEQFF.

This chain connects TRBV6-4 to TRBJ2-2; the TCRdb D gene call, TRBD2, has no DNA to confirm it. Germline V gene sequence: CDR1 MRHNA, CDR2 SNTAGT. There are 13 residues in the CDR3. CDR3 sequence reads: CASSETSTGELFF.

The chain employs TRBV7-2 and TRBJ2-1. Germline V gene sequence: CDR1 SGHTA, CDR2 FQGNSA. This CDR3 contains 13 residues. CDR3: CASSLASYNEQFF. Drawing the rest from reference TRBV7-2 and TRBJ2-1, the complete variable domain is GAGVSQSPSNKVTEKGKDVELRCDPISGHTALYWYRQSLGQGLEFLIYFQGNSAPDKSGLPSDRFSAERTGGSVSTLTIQRTQQEDSAVYLCASSLASYNEQFFGPGTRLTVL.

CDR3: CASSLDRTTEAFF. The chain combines TRBV5-4 with TRBJ1-1. In germline, CDR1 is SGHNT, CDR2 YYREEE (reference sequence). The CDR3 sequence is 13 residues long.

The rearrangement joins TRBV6-5 to TRBJ2-1. In germline, CDR1 is MNHEY, CDR2 SVGAGI. CDR3 size: 15 residues. This chain's CDR3 is CASSYSPFGGEEQFF.

The chain has TRBV5-5 and TRBJ2-1; the TCRdb D gene call, TRBD2, has no DNA to confirm it. CDR1 and CDR2 from the germline V gene are SGHKS and YYEKEE (reference sequence). The CDR3 spans 15 residues. CDR3 protein: CASSYGLAHLDEQFF. Looking up the rest from reference TRBV5-5 and TRBJ2-1 gives the full variable domain: DAGVTQSPTHLIKTRGQQVTLRCSPISGHKSVSWYQQVLGQGPQFIFQYYEKEERGRGNFPDRFSARQFPNYSSELNVNALLLGDSALYLCASSYGLAHLDEQFFGPGTRLTVL.

The rearrangement links TRBV6-4 to TRBJ2-1; checking the TCRdb D call of TRBD2 is not possible without DNA. The CDR3 totals 15 residues. Germline CDR1 is MRHNA and CDR2 is SNTAGT. The CDR3 loop is CASSETAGDVNEQFF.

V usage is TRBV20-1 and J usage is TRBJ2-1; with no DNA, the TCRdb D assignment of TRBD2 cannot be verified. From germline, CDR1 is DFQATT and CDR2 SNEGSKA (reference sequence). The CDR3 totals 16 residues. CDR3 sequence: CSARGRSGYTYNEQFF.

The chain's CDR3 is CSVEGLHYEQYF. V is TRBV29-1 and J is TRBJ2-7; the TRBD2 assignment by TCRdb is unverifiable without DNA. This CDR3 contains 12 residues. Germline V gives CDR1 SQVTM, CDR2 ANQGSEA.

The J gene is TRBJ1-5, the V gene TRBV4-1. Germline V gene lookup returns CDR1 MGHRA and CDR2 YSYEKL. The CDR3 contains 15 residues. The CDR3 loop reads CASSQDLGSNQPPHF.

CDR3 residues: CASSFDSYEQYF. The chain carries TRBV5-1 and TRBJ2-7. The CDR3 is 12 residues long. The V gene's germline CDR1 is SGHRS and CDR2 YFSETQ.

The chain employs TRBV7-3 and TRBJ2-2. There are 13 residues in the CDR3. Germline V gives CDR1 SGHTA, CDR2 FQGTGA. Here the CDR3 reads CASSQLLAGELFF.

The CDR3 protein is CASRRTGQGTYGYTF. The chain links TRBV7-8 to TRBJ1-2; TCRdb's assignment of TRBD1 cannot be checked, as there is no DNA. This CDR3 comprises 15 residues. CDR1 is SGHVS, CDR2 FQNEAQ, per germline.

This chain links TRBV29-1 with TRBJ2-7; TCRdb lists TRBD1, though no DNA is available to test this call. The CDR3 contains 13 residues. Germline loops: CDR1 SQVTM, CDR2 ANQGSEA. The CDR3 is CSVDTGETYEQYF.

This chain links TRBV7-8 with TRBJ2-7; TCRdb outputs TRBD1, but without DNA this stays unchecked. CDR3 size: 15 residues. The germline V gene encodes CDR1 SGHVS and CDR2 FQNEAQ. This CDR3 reads CASSLGAGKRIEQYF.

The rearrangement uses TRBV12-3 or TRBV12-4 and TRBJ2-2. This CDR3 region has 14 residues. The chain's CDR3 is CASSLSPTTGELFF.

V and J are TRBV20-1 and TRBJ2-3; TCRdb calls TRBD2, which cannot be checked without DNA. The CDR3 contains 14 residues. Germline loops: CDR1 DFQATT, CDR2 SNEGSKA (reference sequence). CDR3 residues: CSATTSGVWNTQYF.

The chain is built from TRBV5-4 and TRBJ2-7; TCRdb selects TRBD1, and the lack of DNA leaves this call unchecked. Germline assignment: CDR1 SGHNT and CDR2 YYREEE (reference sequence). CDR3 length equals 16 residues. The CDR3 region is CASSFRGGRNGGEQYF.

CDR3 in amino acids: CASSQESTGGDGYTF. The chain joins TRBV4-2 to TRBJ1-2; TCRdb reports TRBD1, a call that lacks DNA to check it against. In germline, CDR1 is LGHNA, CDR2 YNFKEQ. This CDR3 is built from 15 residues.